The 10 T cell receptor beta chains below all came from one sample that was sequenced in a study of lymphopenia after photon versus proton radiotherapy. The data were produced by immunoSEQ multiplex PCR, yet TCRdb's version contains in-frame clones alone and is incomplete. The data contain 55,000 to 70,000 clones, under 95% of them singletons. Here the sequenced sample was peripheral blood, taken from a patient treated with photon-based radiotherapy. These receptors all stem from a woman between 65 and 79 years old with pancreatic cancer.

J is TRBJ2-2 and V is TRBV9, with a weak D call TRBD1 (6 bases). Germline V gene lookup returns CDR1 SGDLS and CDR2 YYNGEE. V was clipped by 0 bases and J by 4 bases, with 13 bases between them. The CDR3 extends over 16 amino acids. The CDR3 DNA reads as TGTGCCAGCAGCGTAGCCCCAGGGGAGACCACCGGGGAGCTGTTTTTT. This encodes CASSVAPGETTGELFF.

The V and J genes are TRBV21-1 and TRBJ2-7; TRBD2, as called in the table, went unchecked against the DNA. TRBV21-1 is a known pseudogene. The CDR3 covers 14 residues. CDR3 sequence: CASSKVRGKDEQYF. In nucleotides, the CDR3 is TGTGCCAGCAGCAAAGTACGGGGGAAGGACGAGCAGTACTTC.

The chain joins TRBV13 to TRBJ1-2; no reliable D call. Looked up from germline, CDR1 is PRHDT and CDR2 is FYEKMQ (reference sequence). V was trimmed by 0 bases and J by 4 bases, leaving 3 bases between them. The CDR3 has 12 amino acids. CDR3 in amino acids: CASSLGPYGYTF. DNA for the CDR3: TGTGCCAGCAGCTTAGGCCCCTATGGCTACACCTTC.

The CDR3 region is CASSHTAAGIAKNIQYF. The CDR3 DNA sequence: TGTGCCAGCAGCCATACAGCGGCGGGAATAGCCAAAAACATTCAGTACTTC. This chain connects TRBV14 to TRBJ2-4; D is perhaps TRBD2 (6 bases). V lost 3 bases to trimming and J lost 0 bases, with 15 bases between them. Germline V gene sequence: CDR1 SGHDN, CDR2 FVKESK. This CDR3 contains 17 residues.

This clone appeared a few times. V gene TRBV29-1 combines with J gene TRBJ2-7; D ambiguous. In germline, CDR1 is SQVTM, CDR2 ANQGSEA. This CDR3 region has 15 residues. Trimming took 0 bases from V and 2 from J, leaving 14 bases between them. The CDR3 DNA sequence: TGCAGCGTTGAAGATGACGGCAGAGACGCCTACGAGCAGTACTTC. Translation gives CSVEDDGRDAYEQYF.

The chain carries TRBV19 and TRBJ1-1; D is unclear. This CDR3 has 13 amino acids. CDR1 is LNHDA and CDR2 is SQIVND in the germline V gene (reference sequence). Trimming pared 5 bases from V and 0 bases from J, leaving 7 bases between. CDR3 nucleotide sequence: TGTGCCAGTAGTCAGGTGATGAACACTGAAGCTTTCTTT. This sequence encodes CASSQVMNTEAFF.

This clone was seen a few times. CDR3 sequence: CASSSGYSSYEQYF. In nucleotides, the CDR3 is TGTGCCAGCAGCTCGGGCTATAGCTCCTACGAGCAGTACTTC. The V gene is TRBV7-6, the J gene TRBJ2-7; no reliable D call. CDR3 length: 14 amino acids. CDR1 SGHVS and CDR2 FNYEAQ come from the germline V gene. V lost 4 bases, J lost 0 bases, and 10 bases lay in between. The entire variable domain, with the rest obtained from reference TRBV7-6 and TRBJ2-7, is as follows: GAGVSQSPRYKVTKRGQDVALRCDPISGHVSLYWYRQALGQGPEFLTYFNYEAQQDKSGLPNDRFSAERPEGSISTLTIQRTEQRDSAMYRCASSSGYSSYEQYFGPGTRLTVT.

J is TRBJ1-1 and V is TRBV25-1, with D unresolved. This CDR3 has 13 amino acids. CDR1 MGHDK and CDR2 SYGVNS come from the germline V gene. Trimming removed 1 base from V and 4 bases from J, with 7 bases in between. CDR3 region: CASSEWGVTEAFF. CDR3 bases: TGTGCCAGCAGTGAATGGGGAGTCACTGAAGCTTTCTTT.

The genes are TRBV11-2 and TRBJ1-1; D is possibly TRBD1 (5 bases). Trimming left V 0 bases short and J 4 bases short, with 9 bases between. Germline assignment: CDR1 SGHAT and CDR2 FQNNGV. This CDR3 is built from 14 residues. As DNA, the CDR3 is TGTGCCAGCAGCTTAGATCGGGGGGGCACTGAAGCTTTCTTT. Translated: CASSLDRGGTEAFF.

The chain has TRBV4-1 and TRBJ2-1, with D unresolved. This CDR3 spans 14 amino acids. CDR1 is MGHRA and CDR2 is YSYEKL in the germline V gene. Trimming cost V 1 base and J 4 bases, with 8 bases left between them. The CDR3 loop reads CASSQVPRYNEQFF. As DNA, the CDR3 is TGCGCCAGCAGCCAAGTTCCCAGGTACAATGAGCAGTTCTTC.